This entry features one T cell receptor beta chain sequence. Judged by its sample share, this clone qualifies as medium-sized (0.01 to 0.1%). The antigen it binds to is not known. No base-level quality is on record; no much larger clone is a single base apart. Between the V and J ends, shortened by 2 bases and 4 bases respectively, the junction contains 6 bases. Based on the germline V gene, the CDR1 and CDR2 sequences are SGHAT and FQNNGV. The CDR3, from cysteine to phenylalanine, totals 13 residues. Only CDR3 DNA remains: 39 bases, in frame from the first base. In total, approximately 700 healthy bone marrow donors made up the cohort. All cohort members were sampled while nominally healthy, although unrecorded immune exposures were likely present. The donor tested CMV seropositive and was one of the 289 seropositive cohort members. Each donor provided a peripheral blood sample, and peripheral blood mononuclear cells were used for TCR beta sequencing. The Qiagen DNeasy Blood Extraction Kit was used to extract genomic DNA from the blood cell samples.

This sample is part of a study of cytomegalovirus exposure and HLA in healthy donors (dated by TCRdb to the late 2010s). Turning to the overall study: In an earlier analysis of approximately 640 of the donors, 250 to 350 Gb of sequence data and 90 million to 120 million unique TCR beta sequences from about 179 million T cells were reported. An early release covering just under 650 HLA-typed donors comprised 250 to 350 gigabases of sequencing data and around 86 million unique TCR sequences. Among the approximately 400 genotyped donors, around 81% belonged to the genetic ancestry cluster associated with self-reported Caucasian donors. The study aimed to test whether signatures of past pathogen exposure could be identified by cataloging public T cell receptors. The study profiled the T cell repertoires of 500 to 800 subjects by immunosequencing and related them to cytomegalovirus serostatus. Besides the first cohort of 666 subjects, a separate validation cohort made up of roughly 120 different subjects was used. To predict cytomegalovirus infection status, the study combined high-throughput TCR immunosequencing, statistical association of individual TCRs with disease status, and machine learning. A later analysis re-analyzed previously published TCR beta repertoires from approximately 670 donors and added high-resolution HLA genotyping to study TCR occurrence patterns. Rather than using new phenotypic data, the later analysis identified candidate immune exposures from TCR beta sequences and from how often those sequences occurred across donors. In an earlier analysis of 500 to 650 of the donors, high-throughput TCR beta sequencing was used to judge whether each TCR beta V gene segment behaved as functional or pseudogenic. Donor age, sex, ethnicity and CMV serostatus were compiled alongside the repertoire data. A later genetic analysis took genome-wide SNP genotypes for about 55% of the roughly 700 donors and used that subset as a discovery cohort. All discovery cohort repertoires had been generated on a single sequencing platform. HLA typing included class I and class II loci at four-digit resolution. The number of donors typed differed by locus, with about 629-630 for A, B, C, DRB1 and DQB1, roughly 520 for DQA1, 600 to 610 for DPA1, and approximately 470 for DPB1. Four or five DR-DQ haplotypes were treated as single units for association and clustering because of strong linkage in the cohort. Across approximately 400 genotyped donors of the cohort, an average of about 240,000 unique TCR beta nucleotide sequences per donor were sequenced, and around 20% of those sequences were non-productive.

Here is what the overall study found, with its caveats: A later analysis reported that several top co-occurrence clusters appeared linked to parvovirus B19, influenza, CMV and Epstein-Barr virus. A total of 164 TCR beta chains were listed by the study as associated with cytomegalovirus. Only TCR beta chains were sequenced in this cohort, and the absence of alpha or paired-chain data limited detectable features. According to a later analysis, most CMV-associated TCR beta chains appeared to be HLA-restricted, and the HLA associations seemed to be driven largely by CMV exposure. Linkage disequilibrium might explain the correlated functional status among segregating V segments, but an unknown experimental factor could not be excluded. Compared with the 666-donor mean, donors in an Asian-associated ancestry cluster had fewer N-insertions in productive TCRs, according to a later genetic analysis. A further reported finding was that TCR beta sequences accurately predicted the HLA-A and HLA-B alleles for most subjects in the first cohort. Most TCR sequences were seen in very few donors, while some public TCRs were found in many individuals. Because the 87-base-pair reads could not distinguish some IMGT-functional V segments, including TRBV6-2 and TRBV6-3, those segments were excluded. In a later analysis, HLA-associated TCR beta chains were found to be more clonally expanded and to have lower generation probabilities than equally common non-associated chains. In vitro tests confirmed that a few of the cytomegalovirus-associated TCR beta chains recognize cytomegalovirus antigens. In a later analysis, TCR association rates were found to vary across HLA loci, with the most associated TCRs seen for DRB1 alleles and the fewest for HLA-C alleles. At a false discovery rate of 0.05, a later analysis linked under 20,000 TCR beta sequences to specific HLA alleles. Because some donors lacked HLA typing at each locus, the association tests relied only on the typed subset. In an earlier analysis of about 600 of the donors, most TCR beta V segments appeared in productive rearrangements about 90% or about 30% of the time, broadly matching IMGT annotations. An association between a missense DCLRE1C variant and V-gene and J-gene trimming of TCR beta chains was found in a later genetic analysis and replicated in an independent cohort. Because counts were too low, around 18 rarely observed V segments, including chromosome 9 orphons, were left out of the earlier analysis of over 550 of the donors. In both the original and validation cohorts, the classifier was reported to diagnose cytomegalovirus status with high specificity and sensitivity. Sequencing depth was assumed to be roughly uniform across donors in the presence/absence analyses, though that assumption may not hold. When HLA alleles, especially DR and DQ, strongly co-occurred, TCR associations were difficult to assign to individual alleles. A cluster of highly shared sequence variants was judged likely to represent a technical artifact of the sequencing pipeline. The authors suggested that the approach could potentially be generalized to other disease states and immunological phenotypes. Immune exposure information for the cohort was limited to CMV serostatus.

The library was generated by the immunoSEQ multiplex PCR assay. A mixture of 60 forward primers for TCR Vbeta segments and 13 reverse primers for TCR Jbeta segments was used in the multiplex PCR. The CDR3 region of rearranged TCR beta genes was amplified from genomic DNA by a multiplex PCR assay. On the Illumina HiSeq System, the amplified TCR beta libraries were sequenced as 87-base-pair reads. On the authors' methods: A later analysis counted tens of millions of unique TCR beta chains across the 700 or so repertoires, and some 11 million of these chains were shared by at least two donors. Raw reads were error-corrected and collapsed into unique sequences by a nearest-neighbor algorithm in which closely related sequences were merged to remove PCR and sequencing errors. V, D and J gene segments were assigned by aligning CDR3 sequences to IMGT reference sequences. For a sequence to be retained, a match of at least six nucleotides was required to both a V gene segment and a J gene segment. Rearrangements were classified as productive when the CDR3 lacked stop codons and remained in frame with V and J, and all other rearrangements were classified as non-productive. Following IMGT convention, CDR3 was defined as the stretch from the second conserved V-encoded cysteine up to the conserved J-encoded phenylalanine. Sequences without an unambiguous match to a single V gene segment were excluded from the earlier analysis of approximately 600 of the donors. An earlier analysis of about 600 of the donors called V segments functional above 56.7% productive rearrangements and segregating when the between-donor standard deviation exceeded 5%. A statistical classification framework was developed to diagnose cytomegalovirus status using the catalog of TCR beta chain sequences. A later analysis assigned V and J genes by comparing TCR nucleotide sequences with IMGT/GENE-DB human TR gene sequences. A later analysis assigned CDR3 sequences and most-parsimonious VDJ recombination scenarios with the TCRdist pipeline. In a later analysis, each TCR beta chain was defined by its CDR3 amino acid sequence together with its V-gene family, and reads without a unique V-gene family were excluded. To address suspected cross-contamination and a sequencing artifact, a later analysis removed 550 to 750 highly shared, low-generation-probability nucleotide sequences. For each public chain, a later analysis derived a clonal expansion index from normalized ranks of inferred template counts within each repertoire. In a later analysis, generation probabilities were computed using a VDJ recombination model fitted to out-of-frame rearrangements, and the results were checked against IGoR. In a later analysis, TCR-TCR, TCR-HLA and TCR-CMV co-occurrence was scored with hypergeometric tests, and a repertoire-size bias correction was applied to TCR pairs. To estimate false discovery rates, a later analysis permuted the HLA or CMV assignments 20 times. A later analysis grouped co-occurring TCRs with DBSCAN, adding TCRdist sequence similarity when clustering within HLA-allele-positive subsets. Co-occurrence clustering excluded repertoires with fewer than 30,000 or more than 120,000 public chains, plus five with anomalous nucleotide sharing. TCRdb retrieved this table from immuneACCESS and kept in-frame rearrangements only. Not all clones are present; in checked studies, unresolved V genes account for under half, and no reason is known for the remainder. The V and J calls and clone size are taken from that table; D and trimming were inferred from the DNA. The sample profile shows some 77,000 clones; 60% to 80% of them were found once. The ten largest clones capture 20% to 25% of the sample.

Sequencing input: PBMCs. The chain is encoded by TRBV11-2 joined to TRBJ2-1, with no reliable assignment of the D segment. The TCR originated in a woman between 45 and 65 years old in good health and CMV-seropositive. The CDR3 region reads CASSLNSYNEQFF. The DNA reads as follows: TGTGCCAGCAGCTTAAACAGTTACAATGAGCAGTTCTTC.